Shown below are 11 T cell receptor beta chains from a single sample sequenced in a study of cytomegalovirus exposure and HLA in healthy donors. The PCR ran on 60 Vbeta and 13 Jbeta primers. Produced via immunoSEQ multiplex PCR; TCRdb's table is partial and in-frame only. The sample consists of around 150,000 clones, under 80% of them appearing once. Input material: PBMCs. All receptors derive from a female donor in good health and CMV-seronegative.

The table lists this clone with a few counts. The rearrangement uses TRBV29-1 and TRBJ1-1; possibly TRBD1 for D (5 bases). The CDR3 spans 13 residues. Per germline, CDR1 SQVTM and CDR2 ANQGSEA. V shed 6 bases and J shed 3 bases, with 14 bases lying between them. In DNA form, the CDR3 reads TGCAGCGTAGCAACAGGTTTGGACACTGAAGCTTTCTTT. It encodes CSVATGLDTEAFF.

The V and J genes are TRBV5-5 and TRBJ2-1; TRBD1 matches at 11 bases. Germline V gene sequence: CDR1 SGHKS, CDR2 YYEKEE (reference sequence). This CDR3 has 17 residues. V lost 4 bases to trimming and J lost 4 bases; unmatched junction nucleotides: 10. The CDR3 DNA is TGTGCCAGCAGCGACCAGCTAGGACAGGGGGCATACAATGAGCAGTTCTTC. It encodes CASSDQLGQGAYNEQFF.

Of note for this clone: One end of the junction fails to match germline, which may point to a read error. The same CDR3 arises from other DNA sequences in this sample as well. V gene TRBV19 combines with J gene TRBJ2-6, with D maybe TRBD1 (5 bases). Germline lookup yields CDR1 LNHDA and CDR2 SQIVND (reference sequence). The CDR3 contains 15 residues. CDR3 DNA: TGTGCCAGTAGTATGCGGTCCCCTGGGGCCAACGTCCTGACCTTC. Amino acids: CASSMRSPGANVLTF.

V and J are TRBV30 and TRBJ2-7, with TRBD1 matching 7 bases. J was trimmed by 3 bases and V by 3 bases; bases with no gene match: 14. This CDR3 contains 16 residues. Germline CDR1 and CDR2: GTSNPN and SVGIG (reference sequence). CDR3 bases: TGTGCCTGGAGAGGGCCGGGACAGCGTTGGGGCTACGAGCAGTACTTC. This codes for CAWRGPGQRWGYEQYF. Filled out from reference TRBV30 and TRBJ2-7, the complete variable domain reads SQTIHQWPATLVQPVGSPLSLECTVEGTSNPNLYWYRQAAGRGLQLLFYSVGIGQISSEVPQNLSASRPQDRQFILSSKKLLLSDSGFYLCAWRGPGQRWGYEQYFGPGTRLTVT.

The chain is built from TRBV19 and TRBJ1-3, with D unclear. The CDR3 contains 13 residues. V gave up 1 base and J gave up 4 bases, with 5 bases separating them. Germline values: CDR1 LNHDA, CDR2 SQIVND (reference sequence). Here the CDR3 DNA reads TGTGCCAGTAGTATAGCGACAGGAAACACCATATATTTT. Its protein product is CASSIATGNTIYF.

The chain recombines TRBV7-3 with TRBJ1-1; D might be TRBD1 (5 bases). V lost 6 bases to trimming and J lost 5 bases, with 16 bases between them. Per the germline V gene, CDR1 is SGHTA and CDR2 is FQGTGA. The CDR3 length is 14 residues. The CDR3 coding sequence is TGTGCCAGCAGAGGGGCAGGGCGGGGAACTGAAGCTTTCTTT. Protein product: CASRGAGRGTEAFF.

The chain combines TRBV5-6 with TRBJ2-7, with 10 bases identical to TRBD2. The CDR3 spans 16 residues. The germline V gene encodes CDR1 SGHDT and CDR2 YYEEEE. After removal of 5 bases from V and 5 bases from J, the junction contained 13 bases not matched to a gene. In DNA form, the CDR3 reads TGTGCCAGCAGATCCCCTAGCGGGAGTACGTTCAACGAGCAGTACTTC. Residues: CASRSPSGSTFNEQYF.

This chain connects TRBV7-9 to TRBJ1-2, with a possible D match to TRBD1 (5 bases). The CDR3 runs 14 residues. Trimming left V 5 bases short and J 4 bases short, with 14 bases between. CDR1 SEHNR and CDR2 FQNEAQ come from the germline V gene (reference sequence). DNA for the CDR3: TGTGCCAGCAGCCGCGGGGGAGCGGGCTATGGCTACACCTTC. Encoded protein: CASSRGGAGYGYTF.

This clone was seen a single time. CDR3 DNA: TGTGCCAGCAGCTTAAGGGGGAGGGACACTGAAGCTTTCTTT. Amino acids: CASSLRGRDTEAFF. V usage is TRBV7-3 and J usage is TRBJ1-1; tentative D call: TRBD1 (5 bases). This CDR3 is built from 14 residues. Trimming removed 1 base at V and 3 bases at J, with 9 bases between. Germline V lookup: CDR1 SGHTA, CDR2 FQGTGA.

V is TRBV5-1 and J is TRBJ1-2; TRBD1 might be the D (6 bases). Trimming left V 0 bases short and J 2 bases short, with 11 bases between. This CDR3 has 15 residues. The germline gives CDR1 SGHRS, CDR2 YFSETQ. The CDR3 DNA follows: TGCGCCAGCAGCTTGGCTCAGGGGCCAAACTATGGCTACACCTTC. Its translation is CASSLAQGPNYGYTF.

This rearrangement joins TRBV29-1 to TRBJ2-5; D is ambiguous. Gene TRBJ2-7 matches the end of the DNA better, so the J call may be wrong. Looked up from germline, CDR1 is SQVTM and CDR2 is ANQGSEA. The CDR3 covers 10 residues. CDR3 in amino acids: CSVGSYEQYF. The CDR3 region has the DNA TGCAGCGTCGGGTCCTACGAGCAGTACTTC.